This T cell receptor beta chain was captured by sequencing in a study of molecular identifiers for immune sequencing clone quantification. Looked up from germline, CDR1 is SGHAT and CDR2 is FQDESV (reference sequence). The CDR3 runs to 17 residues. J was trimmed by 8 bases and V by 5 bases; bases with no gene match: 13. Points from the study as a whole: Over 98% of effector molecules, but under 1% in naive cells, were held by clones with more than 20 RNA copies.

This clonotype was found a few times. The antigen is undetermined. From roughly 20,000 to 1,000,000 sorted cells, naive CD8 libraries were generated with 10%, 30% or 50% RNA. Previously described methods and listed TCR primers produced bulk TCR libraries. TCRdb used MiXCR to reprocess the PCR reads, holding one entry per CDR3 protein. The sample lists about 630,000 distinct CDR3 sequences, about 25% occurring once. The chain has TRBV11-1 and TRBJ2-1; 12 bases match TRBD2. Sequenced sample: naive CD8+ T cells from blood, with Jurkat cell RNA spiked in. Described subset: FACS-sorted CD8+CD4-CCR7+CD45RA+ naive T cells. The sequence derives from a human donor in good health. Some libraries in this study had Jurkat cell RNA spiked in. CDR3 sequence (DNA): TGTGCCAGCAGCCATACGACTAGCGGGAGTTGGGTGGATGAGCAGTTCTTC. It codes for CASSHTTSGSWVDEQFF. Complete variable domain (other parts from reference TRBV11-1 and TRBJ2-1): EAEVAQSPRYKITEKSQAVAFWCDPISGHATLYWYRQILGQGPELLVQFQDESVVDDSQLPKDRFSAERLKGVDSTLKIQPAELGDSAMYLCASSHTTSGSWVDEQFFGPGTRLTVL.